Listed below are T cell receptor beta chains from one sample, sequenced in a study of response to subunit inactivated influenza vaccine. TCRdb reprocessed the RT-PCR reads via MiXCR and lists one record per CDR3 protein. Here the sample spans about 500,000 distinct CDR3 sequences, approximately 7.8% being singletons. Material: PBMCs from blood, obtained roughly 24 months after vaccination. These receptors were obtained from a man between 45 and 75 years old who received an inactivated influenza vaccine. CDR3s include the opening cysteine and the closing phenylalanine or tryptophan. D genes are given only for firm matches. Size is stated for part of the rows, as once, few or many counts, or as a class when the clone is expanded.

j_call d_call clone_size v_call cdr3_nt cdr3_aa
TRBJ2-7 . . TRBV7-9 TGTGCCACCGCCGGGGGGCTCTACAAGCAGTACTTC CATAGGLYKQYF
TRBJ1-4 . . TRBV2 TGTGCCAGCACCCAGGGTGGGAATGAAAAACTGTTTTTT CASTQGGNEKLFF
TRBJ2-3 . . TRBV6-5 TGTGCCAGCAGTTACTCTGGGGTGGGAACAGATACGCAGTATTTT CASSYSGVGTDTQYF
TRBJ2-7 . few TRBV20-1 TGCAGTGCTATCGGGAGCTCCTACGAGCAGTACTTC CSAIGSSYEQYF
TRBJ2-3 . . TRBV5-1 TGCGCCAGCAGTGTGCAGGGTCGGGGCACAGATACGCAGTATTTT CASSVQGRGTDTQYF
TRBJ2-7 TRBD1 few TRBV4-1 TGCGCCAGCAGCCAAGGGACCGGACAGGGAATCCCAGAGCAGTACTTC CASSQGTGQGIPEQYF
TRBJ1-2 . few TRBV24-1 TGTGCCACCAGTGACCCCTGGGAGGACCGAGGCTACACCTTC CATSDPWEDRGYTF
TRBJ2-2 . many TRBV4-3 TGCGCCAGCAGCCGACTAGCGGACAGGGGGTATACCGGGGAGCTGTTTTTT CASSRLADRGYTGELFF
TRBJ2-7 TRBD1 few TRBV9 TGTGCCAGCAGCGTGGCCGATAGGGACAGGGTTTTTTACGAGCAGTACTTC CASSVADRDRVFYEQYF
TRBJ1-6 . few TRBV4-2 TGTGCCAGCAGCCAAGGGTCCCAGATTAATTCACCCCTCCACTTT CASSQGSQINSPLHF